This T cell receptor (beta chain) was identified in a study of PD-1 blockade in mismatch repair-deficient tumors (dated 2017 in TCRdb). Turning to the overall study: Between late 2013 and late 2016, 86 consecutive patients with eleven to twelve mismatch repair-deficient cancer types, all previously treated and progressing, were enrolled in the trial. Deep sequencing of TCR CDR3 regions was used to track tumor-associated T cell clones in peripheral blood of patients responding to PD-1 blockade. What the authors observed across the whole study: After pembrolizumab, tumor-resident clones, which were often undetectable in blood before treatment, expanded rapidly and then contracted, generally ahead of radiologic responses.

A remark on this clone: What antigen it recognizes has not been identified. Base qualities are not provided; no much larger clone lies one nucleotide away.

For every enrolled patient, mismatch repair deficiency was confirmed by either polymerase chain reaction or immunohistochemistry. A few patients who responded to pembrolizumab therapy underwent TCR sequencing. The phase II trial prospectively tested pembrolizumab PD-1 blockade in advanced mismatch repair-deficient cancers regardless of tissue of origin. Peripheral blood T cell samples were gathered serially, both before PD-1 blockade started and at multiple time points afterward. Blood sampling times were expressed in weeks after the first pembrolizumab dose. Libraries were prepared through the immunoSEQ multiplex PCR assay. TCRdb took this table from immuneACCESS and kept in-frame rearrangements with V and J called. Such tables lack part of the clones; where checked against another copy, unresolved V genes explain under half of the gap, and the rest is unexplained. This sample holds 120,000 or so clones; around 87% were observed only once. The biggest ten clones account for around an eighth of the sample.

The receptor was isolated from an adult with mismatch repair-deficient cancer. The sequences come from peripheral blood, collected 44 weeks after starting pembrolizumab.

The nucleotides read TGCGCCAGCAGCCAAGATCGGTTCTCGACTAGCGGGATCCAAGATACGCAGTATTTT. Its protein reads: CASSQDRFSTSGIQDTQYF. Here the chain combines TRBV4-3 and TRBJ2-3; 11 nucleotides in the junction match TRBD2. CDR1 LGHNA and CDR2 YSLEER are derived from the germline V gene. The CDR3 runs 19 residues from the cysteine to the phenylalanine. The entry retains the CDR3 DNA only, 57 bases that are in frame from base 1. V loses 0 bases at its end and J loses 5 bases; junction bases beyond the gene matches: 13.